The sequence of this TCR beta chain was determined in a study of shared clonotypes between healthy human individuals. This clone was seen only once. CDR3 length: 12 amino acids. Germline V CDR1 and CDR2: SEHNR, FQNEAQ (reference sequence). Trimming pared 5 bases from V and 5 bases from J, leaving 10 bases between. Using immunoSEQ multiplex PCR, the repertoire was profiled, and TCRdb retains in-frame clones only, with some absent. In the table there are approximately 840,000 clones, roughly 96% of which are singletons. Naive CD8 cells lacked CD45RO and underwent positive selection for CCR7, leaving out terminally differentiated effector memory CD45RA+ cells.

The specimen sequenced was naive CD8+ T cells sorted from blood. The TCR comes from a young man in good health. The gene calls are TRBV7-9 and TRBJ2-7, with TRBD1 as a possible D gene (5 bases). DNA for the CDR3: TGTGCCAGCAGCCCGACAGTGAACGAGCAGTACTTC. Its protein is CASSPTVNEQYF.